This T cell receptor beta chain was identified in a study of OX40 agonist ivuxolimab in advanced cancers. The study, taken as a whole, reports: The expanded peripheral T cells' antigen specificity was not determined.

A remark on this clone: Its matching antigen is unknown.

Trimming removed 0 bases at V and 2 bases at J, with 5 bases between. Germline V gene lookup returns CDR1 PRHDT and CDR2 FYEKMQ (reference sequence). This CDR3 comprises 14 residues. Profiled with immunoSEQ multiplex PCR; TCRdb holds only in-frame clones, not every one. The table lists about 46,000 clones, 75% to 90% of them singletons. The chain is built from TRBV13 and TRBJ1-5; the D is unclear. Material: CD4+ or CD8+ T cells sorted from blood, obtained in a trial of the OX40 agonist ivuxolimab. The sequence was obtained from an adult with an advanced solid tumor such as melanoma, head and neck, liver or kidney cancer. The CDR3 region is CASSLGRGNQPQHF. The CDR3 nucleotides read TGTGCCAGCAGCTTAGGCCGGGGCAATCAGCCCCAGCATTTT.